These 17 T cell receptor beta chains were sequenced from one sample in a study of blood T cell repertoires in COVID-19. Data came from immunoSEQ multiplex PCR; TCRdb stores just in-frame clones and leaves some out. The sample contains about 240,000 clones, approximately 83% of which appear only once. The sequenced sample consisted of peripheral blood. The receptor set was obtained from a woman aged 80 or older with acute or convalescent COVID-19.

The rearrangement joins TRBV2 to TRBJ2-7, with D possibly TRBD2 on 5 matching bases. Germline-derived CDR1 and CDR2 are SNHLY and FYNNEI. CDR3 length: 14 residues. Deletions cut 0 bases from V and 3 bases from J, with 9 bases between. The CDR3 spells CASSEAPGSYEQYF. In DNA form, the CDR3 reads TGTGCCAGCAGTGAAGCGCCGGGAAGCTACGAGCAGTACTTC.

The gene calls are TRBV30 and TRBJ1-3; 9 positions agree with TRBD1. The length of the CDR3 is 18 residues. V shed 0 bases, J shed 0 bases, and the junction held 9 bases outside the gene matches. Germline CDR1 is GTSNPN and CDR2 is SVGIG (reference sequence). The CDR3: CAWSVTGTGSRSGNTIYF. CDR3 DNA: TGTGCCTGGAGTGTAACCGGGACAGGGTCCCGCTCTGGAAACACCATATATTTT. Together with reference TRBV30 and TRBJ1-3, the CDR3 gives the full variable domain: SQTIHQWPATLVQPVGSPLSLECTVEGTSNPNLYWYRQAAGRGLQLLFYSVGIGQISSEVPQNLSASRPQDRQFILSSKKLLLSDSGFYLCAWSVTGTGSRSGNTIYFGEGSWLTVV.

The V call is TRBV5-6, the J call TRBJ1-1; 7 bases fit TRBD1. This CDR3 spans 13 amino acids. The V segment lost 0 bases and the J segment 9 bases; nucleotides outside the gene matches: 5. Germline V CDR1 and CDR2: SGHDT, YYEEEE. The CDR3 DNA reads as TGTGCCAGCAGCTTGGACAGGGGTCGGCAAGCTTTCTTT. It specifies CASSLDRGRQAFF.

The chain combines TRBV7-2 with TRBJ2-3; 8 bases line up with TRBD1. The CDR3 totals 16 residues. CDR1 and CDR2 from the germline V gene are SGHTA and FQGNSA. The V segment lost 2 bases and the J segment 4 bases; nucleotides outside the gene matches: 8. The CDR3 protein is CASSLRTGNWPDTQYF. The CDR3 bases are TGTGCCAGCAGCTTAAGGACAGGGAACTGGCCAGATACGCAGTATTTT.

The chain links TRBV12-3 or TRBV12-4 to TRBJ1-2; D might be TRBD1 (5 bases). The CDR3 is 13 residues long. V lost 2 bases to trimming and J lost 6 bases, with 10 bases between them. The CDR3 here is CASSLWGENGYTF. CDR3 coding DNA: TGTGCCAGCAGTTTATGGGGGGAAAATGGCTACACCTTC.

This clone was observed once. This chain joins TRBV2 and TRBJ1-4; 8 nucleotides line up with TRBD1. CDR1 and CDR2 from the germline V gene are SNHLY and FYNNEI. V lost 6 bases to trimming and J lost 4 bases; unmatched junction nucleotides: 4. The CDR3 loop spans 14 amino acids. CDR3 region: CASRNDRGNEKLFF. CDR3 in DNA: TGTGCCAGCAGGAACGACAGGGGTAATGAAAAACTGTTTTTT.

This chain connects TRBV5-1 to TRBJ1-1, with 7 bases identical to TRBD1. CDR3 length: 16 residues. V trimming: 4 bases; J trimming: 3 bases; junction bases outside the gene matches: 12. Germline V CDR1 and CDR2: SGHRS, YFSETQ. The CDR3 coding sequence is TGCGCCAGCAGCGCCGGGACAGTGAGCCTCCACACTGAAGCTTTCTTT. Protein sequence: CASSAGTVSLHTEAFF.

The V gene is TRBV19, the J gene TRBJ1-2; a weak D match, TRBD1 (5 bases). This CDR3 region has 14 residues. V was shortened by 4 bases and J by 2 bases, with 11 bases between the two germline ends. CDR1 and CDR2 (germline): LNHDA, SQIVND (reference sequence). CDR3 loop: CASSTGKGNYGYTF. CDR3 nucleotides: TGTGCCAGTAGTACAGGGAAAGGAAACTATGGCTACACCTTC.

This chain connects TRBV12-5 to TRBJ2-7, with 7 bases fitting TRBD2. Germline CDR1 and CDR2: LGHNT and FRNRAP. V shed 0 bases, J shed 1 base, and the junction held 6 bases outside the gene matches. This CDR3 contains 16 residues. This CDR3 reads CASGLVITSASYEQYF. CDR3 bases: TGTGCTAGTGGTTTGGTAATAACTAGCGCTTCCTACGAGCAGTACTTC.

J is TRBJ2-1 and V is TRBV30, with unresolved D. This CDR3 has 11 residues. The V gene's germline CDR1 is GTSNPN and CDR2 SVGIG (reference sequence). Trimming took 4 bases from V and 5 from J, leaving 6 bases between them. The CDR3 sequence is CAWMADNEQFF. The CDR3 DNA is TGTGCCTGGATGGCCGACAATGAGCAGTTCTTC.

Concerning this clone itself: Other DNA sequences in the same sample also yield this CDR3. V usage is TRBV9 and J usage is TRBJ1-5; TRBD1 matches at 9 bases. CDR1 is SGDLS, CDR2 YYNGEE, per germline. This CDR3 comprises 15 residues. With 0 bases clipped from V and 4 bases from J, the junction kept 2 bases outside the gene matches. CDR3 sequence: CASSVDGQGNQPQHF. CDR3 DNA: TGTGCCAGCAGCGTAGATGGACAGGGGAATCAGCCCCAGCATTTT. Variable domain in full (rest from reference TRBV9 and TRBJ1-5): DSGVTQTPKHLITATGQRVTLRCSPRSGDLSVYWYQQSLDQGLQFLIQYYNGEERAKGNILERFSAQQFPDLHSELNLSSLELGDSALYFCASSVDGQGNQPQHFGDGTRLSIL.

The chain combines TRBV19 with TRBJ1-5; 9 nucleotides agree with TRBD1. The trim removed 7 bases at V and 3 bases at J, leaving 7 bases unmatched. Germline values: CDR1 LNHDA, CDR2 SQIVND (reference sequence). The length of the CDR3 is 15 residues. CDR3 sequence (DNA): TGTGCCAGTACCCCGACAGGGGGATCCAATCAGCCCCAGCATTTT. This sequence encodes CASTPTGGSNQPQHF.

The V and J genes are TRBV12-3 or TRBV12-4 and TRBJ2-5, with D maybe TRBD1 (5 bases). The CDR3 spans 13 residues. The V gene lost 8 bases and the J gene lost 1 base, with 11 bases spanning the gap. Written as DNA, the CDR3 is TGTGCCAGCGGGATACAGGTCCAAGAGACCCAGTACTTC. This codes for CASGIQVQETQYF.

The gene calls are TRBV10-1 and TRBJ2-3; TRBD2 agrees at 9 bases. Germline CDR1 reads WNHNN; CDR2 reads SYGVQD (reference sequence). This CDR3 is built from 15 residues. V was clipped by 3 bases and J by 6 bases; unmatched bases: 7. CDR3 amino acids: CASSEGGGARDTQYF. The CDR3 bases are TGCGCCAGCAGTGAAGGCGGGGGGGCCCGCGATACGCAGTATTTT.

V usage is TRBV3-1 (or the pseudogene TRBV3-2) and J usage is TRBJ2-2; D is perhaps TRBD1 (6 bases). CDR1 LGHDT and CDR2 YNNKEL come from the germline V gene (reference sequence). Trimming cost V 4 bases and J 4 bases, with 10 bases left between them. The CDR3 loop spans 14 amino acids. The CDR3 loop is CASSLQGTTGELFF. In nucleotides, the CDR3 is TGTGCCAGCAGCCTACAGGGTACCACCGGGGAGCTGTTTTTT.

CDR3 sequence reads: CASSKWKGWYQETQYF. In nucleotides, the CDR3 is TGTGCCAGCAGCAAATGGAAGGGGTGGTACCAAGAGACCCAGTACTTC. The chain employs TRBV21-1 and TRBJ2-5; whether TRBD1, the table's D call, matches the DNA was not checked. TRBV21-1 is a documented pseudogene. This CDR3 contains 16 residues.

This clone was seen more than once but under ten times. The chain recombines TRBV5-4 with TRBJ1-1; TRBD1 aligns across 8 bases. J was trimmed by 0 bases and V by 4 bases; bases with no gene match: 5. Looked up from germline, CDR1 is SGHNT and CDR2 is YYREEE (reference sequence). CDR3 size: 15 residues. DNA for the CDR3: TGTGCCAGCAGCCTAAGACAGGGGATGAACACTGAAGCTTTCTTT. Its translation is CASSLRQGMNTEAFF.